These 20 T cell receptor beta chains came from one sample sequenced in a study of shared clonotypes between healthy human individuals. The naive CD8 subset, CD45RO-negative cells positively selected for CCR7, excluded terminally differentiated effector memory CD45RA+ cells. Sequenced by immunoSEQ multiplex PCR; TCRdb stores in-frame clones only, minus some. Here the sample spans under 2,000,000 clones, roughly 94% being singletons. Source material: naive CD8+ T cells sorted from blood. All receptors come from a man aged 18 to 30 in good health.

V is TRBV4-1 and J is TRBJ2-7; possibly TRBD1 or TRBD2 for D (6 bases each). The CDR3 has 15 residues. Trimming left V 1 base short and J 5 bases short, with 15 bases between. Per germline, CDR1 MGHRA and CDR2 YSYEKL. CDR3: CASSQVPGASDEQYF. CDR3 nucleotides: TGCGCCAGCAGCCAAGTCCCAGGGGCTAGCGACGAGCAGTACTTC.

The chain uses TRBV6-1 and TRBJ2-1, with TRBD2 matching over 8 bases. There are 14 residues in the CDR3. Germline trimming cut 7 bases from V and 5 bases from J; bases unmatched to any gene: 7. CDR1 is MNHNS and CDR2 is SASEGT in the germline V gene. Here the CDR3 reads CASTTSEGNNEQFF. In nucleotides, the CDR3 is TGTGCCAGCACGACTAGCGAAGGGAACAATGAGCAGTTCTTC.

The V gene is TRBV10-3, the J gene TRBJ2-7; unclear D gene. CDR3 size: 12 residues. The V and J ends lost 3 bases and 2 bases respectively, with 5 bases between them. Germline CDR1 and CDR2: ENHRY and SYGVKD. The CDR3 protein is CAISEPAYEQYF. Written as DNA, the CDR3 is TGTGCCATCAGTGAACCAGCCTACGAGCAGTACTTC.

In nucleotides, the CDR3 is TGCAGCGTTGAAGGGGGGGACAGGGGATACGAGCAGTACTTC. It specifies CSVEGGDRGYEQYF. The J gene is TRBJ2-5, the V gene TRBV29-1, with TRBD1 matching 10 bases. The DNA end is more similar to TRBJ2-7, so the J call may be wrong. Germline loops: CDR1 SQVTM, CDR2 ANQGSEA. This CDR3 is built from 14 residues.

The CDR3 loop is CASSLVGSPYEQYF. The CDR3 DNA sequence: TGTGCCAGCAGTTTAGTAGGTTCTCCCTACGAGCAGTACTTC. The V and J genes are TRBV28 and TRBJ2-7; D ambiguous. Between the trimmed V and J ends, which lost 2 bases and 2 bases, there was a span of 10 bases. The CDR3 extends over 14 amino acids. Germline V CDR1 and CDR2: MDHEN, SYDVKM.

This CDR3 is CASSQEGEGRSTEAFF. For the CDR3, the DNA is TGTGCCAGCAGCCAAGAAGGGGAGGGCCGGTCGACTGAAGCTTTCTTT. The rearrangement joins TRBV14 to TRBJ1-1; D may be TRBD1 (5 bases). The germline V and J ends were trimmed by 0 bases and 5 bases, with 16 bases remaining between them. Looked up from germline, CDR1 is SGHDN and CDR2 is FVKESK. This CDR3 is built from 16 residues.

The chain joins TRBV11-2 to TRBJ2-2, with 8 bases lining up with TRBD1. Germline CDR1 SGHAT, CDR2 FQNNGV. The CDR3 runs 16 residues. V shed 5 bases and J 1 base; nucleotides not matched to a gene: 6. In nucleotides, the CDR3 is TGTGCCAGCAGCCTTGCCGGGACAGGGAACACCGGGGAGCTGTTTTTT. Protein product: CASSLAGTGNTGELFF. The full variable domain, completed using reference TRBV11-2 and TRBJ2-2, is EAGVAQSPRYKIIEKRQSVAFWCNPISGHATLYWYQQILGQGPKLLIQFQNNGVVDDSQLPKDRFSAERLKGVDSTLKIQPAKLEDSAVYLCASSLAGTGNTGELFFGEGSRLTVL.

For the CDR3, the DNA is TGTGCCAGCAGCTTAGGGTCGGGGGAGAAAAAAAACGAGCAGTACTTC. Translating gives CASSLGSGEKKNEQYF. This chain connects TRBV5-4 to TRBJ2-7; D might be TRBD2 (6 bases). In germline, CDR1 is SGHNT, CDR2 YYREEE (reference sequence). CDR3 length: 16 amino acids. The ends were cut back, 2 bases at V and 5 bases at J, with 20 bases in the middle.

The chain is built from TRBV6-6 and TRBJ1-5; perhaps TRBD1 as D (5 bases). Trimming cost V 2 bases and J 2 bases, with 7 bases left between them. The CDR3 covers 14 residues. Germline CDR1 and CDR2: MNHNY and SVGAGI (reference sequence). Written as DNA, the CDR3 is TGTGCCAGCAGTTACGAGACAGGCAATCAGCCCCAGCATTTT. It is translated as CASSYETGNQPQHF.

Comment on this clone: Other DNA sequences from this sample encode an identical CDR3 as well. The chain uses TRBV19 and TRBJ1-2; D is unclear. Germline lookup yields CDR1 LNHDA and CDR2 SQIVND (reference sequence). This CDR3 has 14 amino acids. Trimming left V 0 bases short and J 5 bases short, with 10 bases between. The CDR3 region is CASSIDLELYGYTF. The CDR3, as DNA: TGTGCCAGTAGTATAGACCTAGAGCTGTATGGCTACACCTTC.

V gene TRBV13 combines with J gene TRBJ2-7; 10 nucleotides align to TRBD1. Germline V gives CDR1 PRHDT, CDR2 FYEKMQ (reference sequence). This CDR3 region has 15 residues. Trimming took 1 base from V and 3 from J; bases not matched to a gene: 3. CDR3 nucleotides: TGTGCCAGCAGCTTAGTGGGGACAGGGGTCTACGAGCAGTACTTC. Amino acid sequence: CASSLVGTGVYEQYF.

The chain links TRBV7-2 to TRBJ2-3; 15 bases align to TRBD2. Germline V CDR1 and CDR2: SGHTA, FQGNSA. Trimming cost V 1 base and J 0 bases; bases outside gene matches: 5. The CDR3 sequence is 19 residues long. Here the CDR3 reads CASSLEGTSGRRSTDTQYF. In DNA, the CDR3 is TGTGCCAGCAGCTTAGAAGGGACTAGCGGGAGGAGAAGCACAGATACGCAGTATTTT.

The V call is TRBV29-1, the J call TRBJ1-1, with D hard to call. This CDR3 comprises 11 residues. Trimming left V 5 bases short and J 5 bases short, with 9 bases between. The germline gives CDR1 SQVTM, CDR2 ANQGSEA. CDR3 amino acids: CSVLLVTEAFF. The CDR3 DNA is TGCAGCGTTCTCTTGGTAACTGAAGCTTTCTTT. Together with reference TRBV29-1 and TRBJ1-1, the CDR3 gives the full variable domain: SAVISQKPSRDICQRGTSLTIQCQVDSQVTMMFWYRQQPGQSLTLIATANQGSEATYESGFVIDKFPISRPNLTFSTLTVSNMSPEDSSIYLCSVLLVTEAFFGQGTRLTVV.

This rearrangement joins TRBV6-5 to TRBJ2-3, with D unclear. Trimming stripped 5 bases from V and 4 bases from J, with 10 bases between. The CDR3 extends over 13 amino acids. CDR1 is MNHEY and CDR2 is SVGAGI in the germline V gene. CDR3 sequence reads: CASSSLTADTQYF. As DNA, the CDR3 is TGTGCCAGCAGTAGCCTGACTGCAGATACGCAGTATTTT.

V usage is TRBV6-6 and J usage is TRBJ2-5; D gene unclear. CDR3 size: 13 residues. V lost 5 bases and J 4 bases, leaving 11 bases between the germline ends. Germline lookup yields CDR1 MNHNY and CDR2 SVGAGI (reference sequence). CDR3 amino acids: CASSTAGRETQYF. The CDR3 nucleotides read TGTGCCAGCAGTACCGCTGGGCGAGAGACCCAGTACTTC.

As concerns this clone: Other DNA sequences in this sample translate to the same CDR3. This chain joins TRBV4-1 and TRBJ2-2; 11 positions agree with TRBD2. Trimming removed 1 base from V and 6 bases from J; junction bases left unmatched: 4. The CDR3 has 16 amino acids. From germline, CDR1 is MGHRA and CDR2 YSYEKL. This CDR3 reads CASSQGLAGGPGELFF. CDR3 DNA sequence: TGCGCCAGCAGCCAAGGGCTAGCGGGGGGACCCGGGGAGCTGTTTTTT.

J is TRBJ2-7 and V is TRBV27; D is unresolved. The CDR3 length is 14 residues. Trimming took off 6 bases at V and 6 bases at J, with 18 bases between the two ends. Per germline, CDR1 MNHEY and CDR2 SMNVEV (reference sequence). The DNA of the CDR3 is TGTGCCAGCAGCCTAACGGGCAGTCTATCCGAGCAGTACTTC. Encoded protein: CASSLTGSLSEQYF.

This chain joins TRBV7-2 and TRBJ1-2; the match to TRBD1 covers 9 bases. The CDR3 is made up of 15 amino acids. Looked up from germline, CDR1 is SGHTA and CDR2 is FQGNSA. Trimming removed 5 bases from V and 6 bases from J; junction bases left unmatched: 10. The CDR3 region is CASSVEQGAAHGYTF. CDR3 nucleotides: TGTGCCAGCAGCGTAGAACAGGGGGCAGCCCATGGCTACACCTTC.

The V and J genes are TRBV13 and TRBJ2-1, with TRBD1 as a possible D gene (6 bases). The CDR3 is 15 residues long. Germline values: CDR1 PRHDT, CDR2 FYEKMQ (reference sequence). The V and J ends lost 5 bases and 2 bases respectively, with 13 bases between them. DNA of the CDR3: TGTGCCAGCAGCACTCGACAGGCCCCCTACAATGAGCAGTTCTTC. Protein sequence: CASSTRQAPYNEQFF.

V is TRBV27 and J is TRBJ1-5, with 8 bases matching TRBD1. The CDR3 runs to 15 residues. From germline, CDR1 is MNHEY and CDR2 SMNVEV (reference sequence). The ends lost 6 bases at V and 6 bases at J; junction bases unmatched: 10. CDR3 loop: CASSPVQGAPQPQHF. CDR3 nucleotide sequence: TGTGCCAGCAGCCCCGTTCAGGGGGCGCCTCAGCCCCAGCATTTT.